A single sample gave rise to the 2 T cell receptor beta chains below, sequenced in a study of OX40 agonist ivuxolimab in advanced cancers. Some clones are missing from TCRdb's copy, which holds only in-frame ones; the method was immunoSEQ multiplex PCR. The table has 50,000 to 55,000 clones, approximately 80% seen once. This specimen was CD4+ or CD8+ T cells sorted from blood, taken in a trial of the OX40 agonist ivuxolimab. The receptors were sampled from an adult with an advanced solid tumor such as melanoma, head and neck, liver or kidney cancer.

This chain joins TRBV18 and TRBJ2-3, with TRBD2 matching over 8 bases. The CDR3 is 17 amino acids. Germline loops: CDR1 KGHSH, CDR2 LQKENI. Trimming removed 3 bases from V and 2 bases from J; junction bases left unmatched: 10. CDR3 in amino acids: CASSPTGRGSSTDTQYF. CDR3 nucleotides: TGTGCCAGCTCACCTACCGGGAGGGGGTCGTCCACAGATACGCAGTATTTT.

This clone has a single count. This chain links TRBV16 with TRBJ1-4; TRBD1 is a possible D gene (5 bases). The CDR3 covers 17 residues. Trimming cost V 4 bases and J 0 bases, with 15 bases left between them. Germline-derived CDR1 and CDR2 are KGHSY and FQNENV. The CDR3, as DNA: TGTGCCAGCAGCCCTGCACGGGGCGGAGCAACTAATGAAAAACTGTTTTTT. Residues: CASSPARGGATNEKLFF.